These 6 T cell receptor beta chains share one sample of origin, sequenced in a study of T cells in Graves' hyperthyroidism and ophthalmopathy. Researchers amplified the TCR beta CDR3 regions from RNA transcripts. During a first-round RT-PCR of the TCR CDR3, the HTBI primer set was used. One entry per CDR3 protein results from TCRdb running MiXCR on the multiplex PCR reads. Seen here are about 360,000 distinct CDR3 sequences, 13% observed once, and the top ten hold 9.2%. Material: blood. The receptor source for this set is a woman younger than 30 with Graves' hyperthyroidism.

This clonotype appeared many times. The chain is built from TRBV6-1 and TRBJ2-2; D uncertain. V lost 7 bases, J lost 10 bases, and 16 bases lay in between. The germline CDR1 and CDR2 sequences are MNHNS and SASEGT. The CDR3 has 13 amino acids. CDR3: CASISRQKEELFF. CDR3 DNA: TGTGCCAGCATCTCGAGGCAGAAAGAGGAGCTGTTTTTT.

This clonotype was detected ten times or more. In nucleotides, the CDR3 is TGTGCCAGCAGGCGGACTAGCGCTGATACGCAGTATTTT. It specifies CASRRTSADTQYF. J is TRBJ2-3 and V is TRBV6-1, with TRBD2 matching over 9 bases. Germline V gene sequence: CDR1 MNHNS, CDR2 SASEGT. Trimming at V came to 6 bases and at J to 6 bases, leaving 4 bases not matched to a gene. CDR3 size: 13 residues.

In the case of this clonotype: A much larger clonotype is one base distant, so this may be a read error. The gene calls are TRBV27 and TRBJ1-4; D is ambiguous. This CDR3 comprises 16 residues. Germline V gene sequence: CDR1 MNHEY, CDR2 SMNVEV (reference sequence). CDR3 loop: CASSSTRLGMNEKLLF. DNA of the CDR3: TGTGCCAGCAGTTCAACCCGGCTGGGGATGAATGAAAAACTGCTTTTT.

This clonotype was picked up a small number of times. This sequence joins TRBV7-3 and TRBJ2-7; 12 bases match TRBD1. The CDR3 has 14 amino acids. Germline CDR1 and CDR2: SGHTA and FQGTGA. J was trimmed by 6 bases and V by 5 bases; bases with no gene match: 5. The DNA of the CDR3 is TGTGCCAGCAGCCAAGGGACAGGGGGCAGCGAGCAGTACTTC. This encodes CASSQGTGGSEQYF.

This clonotype was detected ten times or more. A much larger clonotype is one base distant, so this may be a read error. This sequence joins TRBV6-1 and TRBJ1-5; the D gene is possibly TRBD1 (5 bases). This CDR3 spans 12 amino acids. Germline-derived CDR1 and CDR2 are MNHNS and SASEGT. The germline V and J ends were trimmed by 8 bases and 5 bases, with 10 bases remaining between them. The CDR3 sequence is CASSQGDQPQHF. CDR3 DNA: TGTGCCAGCTCCCAGGGAGATCAGCCCCAGCATTTT.

This clonotype occurred many times. The V call is TRBV6-2 or TRBV6-3, the J call TRBJ2-5; TRBD1 agrees at 7 bases. The CDR3 has 16 amino acids. Trimming removed 4 bases from V and 2 bases from J; junction bases left unmatched: 10. CDR1 is MNHEY and CDR2 is SVGEGT in the germline V gene. The CDR3 loop reads CASSLTGTLVQETQYF. CDR3 bases: TGTGCCAGCAGTTTGACAGGGACACTGGTACAAGAGACCCAGTACTTC.